The entry that follows covers one T cell receptor beta chain sequence. Its cognate antigen has yet to be identified. Base qualities are not at hand, and no much larger clone is one base apart. From a lookup of the germline V gene, CDR1 and CDR2 are SGHDT and YYEEEE. Clipping removes 1 base from V and 5 bases from J, with 9 as the unmatched junction base count. The CDR3 goes from the cysteine to the phenylalanine over 16 residues. Only the CDR3 DNA stays, 48 bases, in frame from base 1. The data are from a study of T cell changes during pregnancy in multiple sclerosis (dated by TCRdb to between 2018 and 2021). Describing the broader study: In women with multiple sclerosis, the researchers looked at how the T cell repertoire shifted as pregnancy progressed.

Libraries were made using the immunoSEQ multiplex PCR assay. As stored in TCRdb, this immuneACCESS dataset retains in-frame rearrangements with V and J assigned. A fraction of the clones does not appear; measured against another copy, unresolved V genes explain less than half of the discrepancy, and the remainder lacks a known reason. The sample records approximately 74,000 clones, about nine tenths of which are singletons. The ten largest clones capture over 3% of the sample. The chain joins TRBV5-6 to TRBJ2-5; the central 9 bases match TRBD2. The clonotype comes from a female donor with multiple sclerosis, enrolled in a pregnancy study. Here the sequenced sample was peripheral blood, taken before pregnancy. The base sequence is TGTGCCAGCAGCTTGCCGGGTGCGGGGGGGTGGGAGACCCAGTACTTC. Translated, this gives CASSLPGAGGWETQYF.